The 4 T cell receptor beta chains reported below all come from one sample, sequenced in a study of blood T cell repertoires in COVID-19. TCRdb keeps only in-frame clones here, not all; method: immunoSEQ multiplex PCR. This sample yields around 30,000 clones, of which approximately 93% are seen a single time; around 0.92% belongs to the top ten. The sequencing sample was made of peripheral blood. The source of these receptors is a male donor with active COVID-19.

CDR3 coding DNA: TGTGCCAGCACCAAATCCGGGGATGTCTATGGCTACACCTTC. It is translated as CASTKSGDVYGYTF. The chain joins TRBV7-9 to TRBJ1-2; D remains ambiguous. Looked up from germline, CDR1 is SEHNR and CDR2 is FQNEAQ (reference sequence). The length of the CDR3 is 14 residues. V was clipped by 7 bases and J by 4 bases, with 16 bases between them.

The rearrangement joins TRBV5-6 to TRBJ2-4; 7 bases fit TRBD1. Germline CDR1 SGHDT, CDR2 YYEEEE. This CDR3 contains 19 residues. V gave up 0 bases and J gave up 0 bases; unmatched junction bases: 12. The CDR3 loop is CASSLAVQGQLLAKNIQYF. The CDR3 DNA is TGTGCCAGCAGCTTGGCCGTACAGGGGCAATTACTAGCCAAAAACATTCAGTACTTC.

The V call is TRBV2, the J call TRBJ1-1; D is ambiguous. This CDR3 is 14 amino acids long. V lost 6 bases, J lost 1 base, and 12 bases lay in between. Germline lookup yields CDR1 SNHLY and CDR2 FYNNEI. As DNA, the CDR3 is TGTGCCAGCAGGTTTGGGAGGGAGAACACTGAAGCTTTCTTT. Its protein is CASRFGRENTEAFF. The full variable domain, in which reference TRBV2 and TRBJ1-1 provide the parts outside the CDR3, is EPEVTQTPSHQVTQMGQEVILRCVPISNHLYFYWYRQILGQKVEFLVSFYNNEISEKSEIFDDQFSVERPDGSNFTLKIRSTKLEDSAMYFCASRFGRENTEAFFGQGTRLTVV.

The rearrangement uses TRBV10-2 and TRBJ2-5; 8 bases match TRBD2. The CDR3 has 13 residues. V lost 6 bases, J lost 4 bases, and 4 bases stayed unmatched. CDR1 and CDR2 (germline): WSHSY, SAAADI. CDR3 protein: CASSGTRGETQYF. CDR3 nucleotides: TGCGCCAGCAGCGGGACTAGGGGAGAGACCCAGTACTTC.